Listed below are T cell receptor beta chains from one sample, sequenced in a study of T cells in localized non-small cell lung cancer. Profiling relied on immunoSEQ multiplex PCR, and the TCRdb table lists in-frame clones only, not all of them. The data hold about 21,000 clones, with 83% observed a single time. The specimen was peripheral blood, collected before any cancer treatment. Every receptor here comes from a man aged 40 to 75 with stage I lung adenocarcinoma. Both conserved end residues are part of each CDR3. D genes are given only for firm matches. For some rows the clone size is stated as once, few or many, or as a class when expanded; others skip it.

abundance	d_gene	v_gene	j_gene	len	CDR3aa	CDR3nt
.	TRBD1	TRBV7-2	TRBJ2-7	14	CASSQGQLPYEQYF	TGTGCCAGCAGCCAGGGACAGCTACCCTACGAGCAGTACTTC
.	TRBD2	TRBV19	TRBJ2-1	13	CASSIQTSGVKFF	TGTGCCAGTAGTATCCAGACTAGCGGGGTTAAGTTCTTC
few	.	TRBV11-2	TRBJ2-7	16	CASSPLGSSNTYEQYF	TGTGCCAGCAGCCCATTGGGCTCCTCCAATACCTACGAGCAGTACTTC
.	.	TRBV18	TRBJ1-1	12	CASSLEGFDAFF	TGTGCCAGCAGTCTAGAAGGGTTCGATGCTTTCTTT
.	.	TRBV4-3	TRBJ2-7	15	CASSQDWGTSYEQYF	TGCGCCAGCAGCCAAGATTGGGGAACCTCCTACGAGCAGTACTTC
.	.	TRBV28	TRBJ1-5	13	CASSFEGYQPQHF	TGTGCCAGCAGTTTTGAGGGGTATCAGCCCCAGCATTTT
once	.	TRBV11-2	TRBJ2-1	15	CASSLDGTSYNEQFF	TGTGCCAGCAGCTTAGACGGCACGAGCTACAATGAGCAGTTCTTC
.	.	TRBV27	TRBJ2-3	14	CASSKAGWKDTQYF	TGTGCCAGCAGTAAGGCGGGGTGGAAAGATACGCAGTATTTT
few	TRBD1	TRBV10-1	TRBJ1-5	14	CASNMTGENQPQHF	TGCGCCAGCAACATGACAGGGGAGAATCAGCCCCAGCATTTT
.	.	TRBV5-5	TRBJ2-3	16	CASSLRGEIRADTQYF	TGTGCCAGCAGCTTGAGAGGGGAAATTAGGGCAGATACGCAGTATTTT
.	TRBD1	TRBV7-8	TRBJ1-2	14	CASSPGGGNYGYTF	TGTGCCAGCAGCCCAGGGGGCGGGAACTATGGCTACACCTTC
.	TRBD1	TRBV11-2	TRBJ1-1	16	CASSLVTGTGTGEAFF	TGTGCCAGCAGCTTAGTAACCGGGACAGGGACGGGTGAAGCTTTCTTT
few	.	TRBV27	TRBJ1-5	14	CASSLSGEVQPQHF	TGTGCCAGCAGTTTATCTGGGGAGGTACAGCCCCAGCATTTT
.	.	TRBV6-6	TRBJ1-2	15	CASSYERSRNYGYTF	TGTGCCAGCAGTTACGAGAGGAGTCGGAACTATGGCTACACCTTC
.	TRBD1	TRBV7-9	TRBJ1-4	15	CASSFNRGEDEKLFF	TGTGCCAGCAGCTTTAACAGGGGAGAGGATGAAAAACTGTTTTTT
.	.	TRBV6-1	TRBJ1-5	15	CASKTEIGGNQPQHF	TGTGCCAGCAAGACGGAAATTGGGGGCAATCAGCCCCAGCATTTT
.	TRBD1	TRBV14	TRBJ1-2	13	CASSQLTGGGYTF	TGTGCCAGCAGCCAACTAACAGGGGGTGGCTACACCTTC
once	.	TRBV7-9	TRBJ1-1	13	CASSFYVATEAFF	TGTGCCAGCAGCTTTTACGTCGCCACTGAAGCTTTCTTT
.	.	TRBV2	TRBJ1-3	15	CASSSSFWTGNTIYF	TGTGCCAGCAGTTCCAGCTTTTGGACTGGAAACACCATATATTTT
.	.	TRBV18	TRBJ2-5	13	CASSRDNRETQYF	TGTGCCAGCTCAAGGGACAATAGGGAGACCCAGTACTTC
.	TRBD2	TRBV11-2	TRBJ2-2	16	CASSKGLAVNTGELFF	TGTGCCAGCAGCAAAGGACTAGCGGTGAACACCGGGGAGCTGTTTTTT
.	.	TRBV9	TRBJ1-3	17	CASSVSLPGGSGNTIYF	TGTGCCAGCAGCGTATCTCTCCCGGGGGGCTCTGGAAACACCATATATTTT
.	.	TRBV5-4	TRBJ1-2	16	CASSRMTGQNNYGYTF	TGTGCCAGCAGCCGAATGACAGGACAAAATAACTATGGCTACACCTTC
.	.	TRBV11-2	TRBJ1-3	18	CASSLKPRQRRSGNTIYF	TGTGCCAGCAGCTTAAAGCCCCGACAGCGACGCTCTGGAAACACCATATATTTT
.	.	TRBV28	TRBJ1-1	12	CASSLISYEAFF	TGTGCCAGCAGTTTAATTTCGTATGAAGCTTTCTTT
.	TRBD1	TRBV6-1	TRBJ2-7	13	CASSRDSNYEQYF	TGTGCCAGCAGCCGGGACAGTAACTACGAGCAGTACTTC
.	TRBD1	TRBV27	TRBJ1-1	17	CASRSTRGAAQNTEAFF	TGTGCCAGCCGCTCCACCAGGGGGGCGGCCCAGAACACTGAAGCTTTCTTT
.	TRBD2	TRBV11-2	TRBJ2-1	16	CASSLSGLAGISEQFF	TGTGCCAGCAGCTTATCTGGACTAGCGGGGATTAGTGAGCAGTTCTTC
.	TRBD1	TRBV28	TRBJ1-2	17	CASSGMGQGYIPYGYTF	TGTGCCAGCAGTGGTATGGGACAGGGCTATATTCCCTATGGCTACACCTTC
.	TRBD2	TRBV19	TRBJ2-7	15	CASSIEAGESYEQYF	TGTGCCAGTAGTATAGAAGCGGGAGAATCCTACGAGCAGTACTTC
.	.	TRBV6-6	TRBJ2-5	13	CASSITIQETQYF	TGTGCCAGCAGTATAACCATCCAAGAGACCCAGTACTTC
.	.	TRBV6-1	TRBJ1-4	17	CASSEVRWGGDNEKLFF	TGTGCCAGCAGTGAAGTTAGGTGGGGAGGGGATAATGAAAAACTGTTTTTT
.	.	TRBV5-6	TRBJ1-2	13	CASSSGPNYGYTF	TGTGCCAGCAGCTCGGGACCAAACTATGGCTACACCTTC
few	TRBD2	TRBV5-1	TRBJ2-5	14	CAIRGDPQQETQYF	TGCGCCATCCGGGGGGACCCACAACAAGAGACCCAGTACTTC
.	.	TRBV7-9	TRBJ1-1	14	CASSFSGGRYEAFF	TGTGCCAGCAGCTTTAGTGGGGGACGTTATGAAGCTTTCTTT
.	.	TRBV7-2	TRBJ1-2	12	CASSPRAFGYTF	TGTGCCAGCAGCCCCCGAGCCTTTGGCTACACCTTC
.	.	TRBV19	TRBJ1-2	12	CASSQQAYGYTF	TGTGCCAGTAGTCAACAAGCTTATGGCTACACCTTC
.	.	TRBV27	TRBJ2-2	18	CASSLRMGARGDTGELFF	TGTGCCAGCAGTTTAAGGATGGGGGCCCGAGGGGACACCGGGGAGCTGTTTTTT
.	.	TRBV28	TRBJ1-1	13	CASSRGRNTEAFF	TGTGCCAGCAGTAGGGGCAGGAACACTGAAGCTTTCTTT
few	.	TRBV4-3	TRBJ2-3	15	CASSDDGDPTDTQYF	TGCGCCAGCAGCGACGACGGAGACCCCACAGATACGCAGTATTTT
.	.	TRBV5-4	TRBJ2-1	12	CASGRGYNEQFF	TGTGCCAGCGGTAGGGGCTACAATGAGCAGTTCTTC
.	TRBD1	TRBV9	TRBJ2-3	12	CASSLGGDTQYF	TGTGCCAGCAGCTTAGGGGGCGATACGCAGTATTTT
few	TRBD1	TRBV7-8	TRBJ1-3	14	CASSPGTGGNTIYF	TGTGCCAGCAGCCCCGGGACAGGGGGAAACACCATATATTTT
.	TRBD1	TRBV5-1	TRBJ2-5	15	CASSLDGTAEETQYF	TGCGCCAGCAGCTTGGATGGGACAGCGGAAGAGACCCAGTACTTC
.	TRBD1	TRBV30	TRBJ2-1	12	CAWGTVHNEQFF	TGTGCCTGGGGGACAGTCCACAATGAGCAGTTCTTC
.	TRBD2	TRBV10-3	TRBJ2-7	14	CAISGSGGAGEQYF	TGTGCCATCAGTGGTAGCGGGGGGGCCGGGGAGCAGTACTTC
few	.	TRBV28	TRBJ2-3	18	CASSPPQESSVLFGAQYF	TGTGCCAGCAGTCCCCCCCAGGAGTCTAGCGTGCTCTTCGGGGCGCAGTATTTT
.	.	TRBV29-1	TRBJ1-3	12	CSVRAPGNTIYF	TGCAGCGTTAGAGCGCCTGGAAACACCATATATTTT
.	TRBD2	TRBV7-6	TRBJ2-1	14	CASSLTGGYNEQFF	TGTGCCAGCAGCTTAACGGGGGGATACAATGAGCAGTTCTTC
.	TRBD1	TRBV10-3	TRBJ1-1	14	CAISIHQGETEAFF	TGTGCCATCAGTATCCACCAGGGGGAAACTGAAGCTTTCTTT
.	.	TRBV7-8	TRBJ1-6	15	CASSFETEDVSPLHF	TGTGCCAGCAGCTTCGAGACAGAGGATGTTTCACCCCTCCACTTT
few	TRBD1	TRBV11-2	TRBJ2-7	16	CASSPLGGTGLYEQYF	TGTGCCAGCAGCCCCTTAGGCGGGACAGGGCTCTACGAGCAGTACTTC